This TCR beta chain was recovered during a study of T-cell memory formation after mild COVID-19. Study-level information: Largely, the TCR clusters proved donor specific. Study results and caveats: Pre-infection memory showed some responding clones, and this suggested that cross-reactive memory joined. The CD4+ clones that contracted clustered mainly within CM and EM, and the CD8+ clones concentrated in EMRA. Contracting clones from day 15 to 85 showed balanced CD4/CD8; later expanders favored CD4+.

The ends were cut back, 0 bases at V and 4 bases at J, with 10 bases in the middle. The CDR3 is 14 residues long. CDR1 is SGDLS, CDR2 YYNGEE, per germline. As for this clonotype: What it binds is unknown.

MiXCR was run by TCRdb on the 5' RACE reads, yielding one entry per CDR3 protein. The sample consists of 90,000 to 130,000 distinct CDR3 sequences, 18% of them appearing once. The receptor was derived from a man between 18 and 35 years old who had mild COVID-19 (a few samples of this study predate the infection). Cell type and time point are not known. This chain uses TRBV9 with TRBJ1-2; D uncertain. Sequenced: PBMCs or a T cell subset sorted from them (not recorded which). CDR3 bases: TGTGCCAGCAGCGTAGAGGGCCGCAGCTATGGCTACACCTTC. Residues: CASSVEGRSYGYTF.